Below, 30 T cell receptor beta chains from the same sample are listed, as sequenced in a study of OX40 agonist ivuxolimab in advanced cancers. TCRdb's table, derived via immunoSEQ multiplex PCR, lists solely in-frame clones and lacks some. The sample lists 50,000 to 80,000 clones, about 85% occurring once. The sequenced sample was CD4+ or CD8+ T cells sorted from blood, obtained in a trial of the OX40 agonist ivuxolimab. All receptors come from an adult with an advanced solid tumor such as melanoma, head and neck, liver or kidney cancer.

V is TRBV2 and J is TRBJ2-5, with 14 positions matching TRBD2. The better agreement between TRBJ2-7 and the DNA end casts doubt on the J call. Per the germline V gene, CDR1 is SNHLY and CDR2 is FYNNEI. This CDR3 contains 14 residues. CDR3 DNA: TGTGCCAGCAGGGGACTAGCGGGAGTGTACGAGCAGTACTTC. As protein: CASRGLAGVYEQYF.

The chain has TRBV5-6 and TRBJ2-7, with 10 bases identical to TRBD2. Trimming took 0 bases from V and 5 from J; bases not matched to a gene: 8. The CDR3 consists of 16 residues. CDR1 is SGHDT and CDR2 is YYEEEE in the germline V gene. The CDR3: CASSLAGLAGVNEQYF. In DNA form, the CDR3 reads TGTGCCAGCAGCTTGGCCGGGCTAGCGGGAGTCAACGAGCAGTACTTC. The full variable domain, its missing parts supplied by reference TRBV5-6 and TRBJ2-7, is DAGVTQSPTHLIKTRGQQVTLRCSPKSGHDTVSWYQQALGQGPQFIFQYYEEEERQRGNFPDRFSGHQFPNYSSELNVNALLLGDSALYLCASSLAGLAGVNEQYFGPGTRLTVT.

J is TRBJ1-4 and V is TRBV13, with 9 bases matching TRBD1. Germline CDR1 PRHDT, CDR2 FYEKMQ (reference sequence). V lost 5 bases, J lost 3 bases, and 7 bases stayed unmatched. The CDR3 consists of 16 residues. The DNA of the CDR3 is TGTGCCAGCAGCGCCACAGGGGGCGCGGCTAATGAAAAACTGTTTTTT. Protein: CASSATGGAANEKLFF.

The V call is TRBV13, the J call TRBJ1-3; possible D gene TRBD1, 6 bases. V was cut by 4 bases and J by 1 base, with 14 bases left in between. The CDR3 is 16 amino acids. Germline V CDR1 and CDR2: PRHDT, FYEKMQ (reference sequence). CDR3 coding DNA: TGTGCCAGCAGCTCCACAGGGTTACCTTCTGGAAACACCATATATTTT. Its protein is CASSSTGLPSGNTIYF.

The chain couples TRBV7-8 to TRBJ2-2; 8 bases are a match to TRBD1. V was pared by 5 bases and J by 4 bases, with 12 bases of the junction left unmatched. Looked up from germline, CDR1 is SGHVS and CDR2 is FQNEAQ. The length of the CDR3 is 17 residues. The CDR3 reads CASSLLPTGAFTGELFF. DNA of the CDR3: TGTGCCAGCAGCCTGTTGCCGACAGGGGCCTTCACCGGGGAGCTGTTTTTT. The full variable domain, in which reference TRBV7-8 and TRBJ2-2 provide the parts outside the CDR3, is GAGVSQSPRYKVAKRGQDVALRCDPISGHVSLFWYQQALGQGPEFLTYFQNEAQLDKSGLPSDRFFAERPEGSVSTLKIQRTQQEDSAVYLCASSLLPTGAFTGELFFGEGSRLTVL.

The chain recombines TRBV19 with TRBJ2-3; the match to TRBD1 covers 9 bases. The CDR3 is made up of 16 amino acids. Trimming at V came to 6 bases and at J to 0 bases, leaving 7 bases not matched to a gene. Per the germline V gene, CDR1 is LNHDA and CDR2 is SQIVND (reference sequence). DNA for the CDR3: TGTGCCAGTAGGCCGGGACAGGGAGTTAGCACAGATACGCAGTATTTT. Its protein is CASRPGQGVSTDTQYF.

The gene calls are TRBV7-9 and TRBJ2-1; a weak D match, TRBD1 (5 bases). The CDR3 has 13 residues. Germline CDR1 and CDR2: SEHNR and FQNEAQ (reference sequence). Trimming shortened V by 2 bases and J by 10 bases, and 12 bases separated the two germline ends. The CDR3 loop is CASSLIGVGEQFF. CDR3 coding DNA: TGTGCCAGCAGCTTAATAGGGGTCGGGGAGCAGTTCTTC.

CDR3: CASSPTGNYGYTF. The CDR3 region has the DNA TGTGCCAGCAGCCCGACAGGGAACTATGGCTACACCTTC. This chain links TRBV7-6 with TRBJ1-2, with 7 bases identical to TRBD1. Germline V gene data show CDR1 as SGHVS and CDR2 as FNYEAQ. The junction had 2 bases not matched to a gene; V was cut back by 5 bases and J by 2 bases. The CDR3 sequence is 13 residues long.

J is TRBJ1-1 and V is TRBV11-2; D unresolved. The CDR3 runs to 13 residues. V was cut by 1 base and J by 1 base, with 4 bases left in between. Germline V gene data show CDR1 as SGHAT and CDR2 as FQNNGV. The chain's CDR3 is CASSLGQNTEAFF. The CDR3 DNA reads TGTGCCAGCAGCTTAGGGCAGAACACTGAAGCTTTCTTT.

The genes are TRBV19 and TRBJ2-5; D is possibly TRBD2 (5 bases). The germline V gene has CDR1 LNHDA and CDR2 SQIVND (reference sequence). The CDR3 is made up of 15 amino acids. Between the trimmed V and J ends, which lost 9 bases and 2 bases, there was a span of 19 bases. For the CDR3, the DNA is TGTGCCAGCCGGGTATTGGGAGCGGAGCAAGAGACCCAGTACTTC. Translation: CASRVLGAEQETQYF.

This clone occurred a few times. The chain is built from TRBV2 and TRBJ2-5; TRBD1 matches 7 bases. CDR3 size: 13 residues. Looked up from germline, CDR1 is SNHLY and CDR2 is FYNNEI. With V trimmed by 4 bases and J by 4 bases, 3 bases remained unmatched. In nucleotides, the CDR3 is TGTGCCAGCAGTGCCGACAGGGTAGAGACCCAGTACTTC. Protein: CASSADRVETQYF.

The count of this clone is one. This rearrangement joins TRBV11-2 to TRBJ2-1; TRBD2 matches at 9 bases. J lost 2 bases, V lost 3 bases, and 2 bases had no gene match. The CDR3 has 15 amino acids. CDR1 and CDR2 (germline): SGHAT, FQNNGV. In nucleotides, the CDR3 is TGTGCCAGCAGCTTTATAGCGGGGGCCTACAATGAGCAGTTCTTC. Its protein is CASSFIAGAYNEQFF. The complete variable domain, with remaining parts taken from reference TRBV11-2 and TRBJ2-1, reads EAGVAQSPRYKIIEKRQSVAFWCNPISGHATLYWYQQILGQGPKLLIQFQNNGVVDDSQLPKDRFSAERLKGVDSTLKIQPAKLEDSAVYLCASSFIAGAYNEQFFGPGTRLTVL.

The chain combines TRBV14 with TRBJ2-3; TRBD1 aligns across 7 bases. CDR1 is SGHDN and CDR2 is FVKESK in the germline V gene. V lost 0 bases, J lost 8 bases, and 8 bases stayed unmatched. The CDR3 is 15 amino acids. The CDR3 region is CASSQDRGSYATQYF. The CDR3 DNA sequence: TGTGCCAGCAGCCAAGACAGGGGGAGCTACGCTACGCAGTATTTT.

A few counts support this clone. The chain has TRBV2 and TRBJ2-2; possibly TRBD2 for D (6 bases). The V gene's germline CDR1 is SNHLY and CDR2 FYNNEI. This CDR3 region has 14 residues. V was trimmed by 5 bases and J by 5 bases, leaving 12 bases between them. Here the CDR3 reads CASSPQGGTGELFF. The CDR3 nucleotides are TGTGCCAGCAGTCCTCAGGGAGGTACCGGGGAGCTGTTTTTT.

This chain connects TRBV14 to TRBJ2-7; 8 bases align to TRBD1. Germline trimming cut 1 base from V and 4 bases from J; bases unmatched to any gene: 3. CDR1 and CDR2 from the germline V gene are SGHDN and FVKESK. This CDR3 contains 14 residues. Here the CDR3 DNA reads TGTGCCAGCAGCCAAGGCAGGGGGCTGTACGAGCAGTACTTC. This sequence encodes CASSQGRGLYEQYF.

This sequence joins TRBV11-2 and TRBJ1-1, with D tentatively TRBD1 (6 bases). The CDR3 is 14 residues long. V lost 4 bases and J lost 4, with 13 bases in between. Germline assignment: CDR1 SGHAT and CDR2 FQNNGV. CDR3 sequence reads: CASSWQGQGTEAFF. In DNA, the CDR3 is TGTGCCAGCAGCTGGCAGGGGCAGGGCACTGAAGCTTTCTTT.

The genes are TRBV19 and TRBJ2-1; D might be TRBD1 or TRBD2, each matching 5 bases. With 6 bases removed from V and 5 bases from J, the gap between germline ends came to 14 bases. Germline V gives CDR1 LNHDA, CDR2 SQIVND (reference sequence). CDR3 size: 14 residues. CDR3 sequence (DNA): TGTGCCAGTAGGCCGGGACCGAGAGACAATGAGCAGTTCTTC. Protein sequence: CASRPGPRDNEQFF. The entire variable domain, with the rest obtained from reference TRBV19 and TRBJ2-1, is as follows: DGGITQSPKYLFRKEGQNVTLSCEQNLNHDAMYWYRQDPGQGLRLIYYSQIVNDFQKGDIAEGYSVSREKKESFPLTVTSAQKNPTAFYLCASRPGPRDNEQFFGPGTRLTVL.

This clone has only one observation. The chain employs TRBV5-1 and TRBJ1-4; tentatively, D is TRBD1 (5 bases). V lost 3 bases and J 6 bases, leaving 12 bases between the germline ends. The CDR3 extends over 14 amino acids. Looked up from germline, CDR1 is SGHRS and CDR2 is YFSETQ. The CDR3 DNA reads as TGCGCCAGCAGCTCTCGGGACGTTGATGAAAAACTGTTTTTT. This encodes CASSSRDVDEKLFF.

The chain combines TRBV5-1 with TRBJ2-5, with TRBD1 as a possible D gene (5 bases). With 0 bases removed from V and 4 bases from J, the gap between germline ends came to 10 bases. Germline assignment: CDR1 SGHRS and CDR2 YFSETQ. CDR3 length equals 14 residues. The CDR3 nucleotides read TGCGCCAGCAGCTTGGAAGGGGTCCGAGAGACCCAGTACTTC. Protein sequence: CASSLEGVRETQYF.

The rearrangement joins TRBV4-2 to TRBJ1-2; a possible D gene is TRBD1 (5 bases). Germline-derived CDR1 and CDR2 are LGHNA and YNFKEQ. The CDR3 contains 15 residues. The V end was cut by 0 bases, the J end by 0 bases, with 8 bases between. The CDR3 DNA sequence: TGTGCCAGCAGCCAAGAGACAGCGACTAACTATGGCTACACCTTC. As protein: CASSQETATNYGYTF.

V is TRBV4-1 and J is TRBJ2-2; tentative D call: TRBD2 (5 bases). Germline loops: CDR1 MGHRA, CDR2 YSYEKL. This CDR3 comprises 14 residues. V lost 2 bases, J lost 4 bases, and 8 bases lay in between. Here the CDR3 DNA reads TGCGCCAGCAGCCAATTAAGCGGCACCGGGGAGCTGTTTTTT. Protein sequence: CASSQLSGTGELFF.

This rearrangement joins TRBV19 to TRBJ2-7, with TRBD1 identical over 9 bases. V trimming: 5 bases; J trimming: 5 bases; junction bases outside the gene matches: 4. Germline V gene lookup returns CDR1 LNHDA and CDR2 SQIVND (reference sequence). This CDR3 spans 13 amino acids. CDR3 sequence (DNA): TGTGCCAGTAGTCCCCGGACAGGGGACGAGCAGTACTTC. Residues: CASSPRTGDEQYF.

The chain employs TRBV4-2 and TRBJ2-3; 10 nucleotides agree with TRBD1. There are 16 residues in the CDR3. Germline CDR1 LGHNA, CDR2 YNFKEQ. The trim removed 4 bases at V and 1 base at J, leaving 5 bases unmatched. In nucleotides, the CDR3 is TGTGCCAGCAGCCTCACCGGGACAGGGGGCACAGATACGCAGTATTTT. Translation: CASSLTGTGGTDTQYF.

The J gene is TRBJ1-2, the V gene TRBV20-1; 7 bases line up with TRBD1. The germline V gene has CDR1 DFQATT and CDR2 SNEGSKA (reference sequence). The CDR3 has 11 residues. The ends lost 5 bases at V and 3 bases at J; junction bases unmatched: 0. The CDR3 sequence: CSAGTDYGYTF. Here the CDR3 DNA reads TGCAGTGCTGGGACAGACTATGGCTACACCTTC.

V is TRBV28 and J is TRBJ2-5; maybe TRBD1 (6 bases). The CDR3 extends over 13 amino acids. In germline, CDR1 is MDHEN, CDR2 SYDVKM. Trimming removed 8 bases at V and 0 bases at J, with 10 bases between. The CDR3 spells CASGTLYQETQYF. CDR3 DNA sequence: TGTGCCAGCGGGACATTGTACCAAGAGACCCAGTACTTC.

CDR3 loop: CASSLVGGSGNTIYF. In DNA, the CDR3 is TGTGCCAGCAGCTTGGTCGGGGGATCTGGAAACACCATATATTTT. V is TRBV5-6 and J is TRBJ1-3; TRBD1 might be the D (5 bases). V was clipped by 0 bases and J by 1 base, with 8 bases between them. This CDR3 contains 15 residues. Per germline, CDR1 SGHDT and CDR2 YYEEEE.

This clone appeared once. CDR3 nucleotides: TGTGCAAGTCCCAGAGGTGCCGGCTACACCTTC. It encodes CASPRGAGYTF. This chain connects TRBV12-2 to TRBJ1-2. TRBV12-2 is an annotated pseudogene. CDR3 length: 11 amino acids.

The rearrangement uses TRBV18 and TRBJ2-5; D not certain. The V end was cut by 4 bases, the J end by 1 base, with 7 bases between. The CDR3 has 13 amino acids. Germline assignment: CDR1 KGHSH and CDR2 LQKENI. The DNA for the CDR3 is TGTGCCAGCTCACTGTCGGTCCAAGAGACCCAGTACTTC. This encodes CASSLSVQETQYF.

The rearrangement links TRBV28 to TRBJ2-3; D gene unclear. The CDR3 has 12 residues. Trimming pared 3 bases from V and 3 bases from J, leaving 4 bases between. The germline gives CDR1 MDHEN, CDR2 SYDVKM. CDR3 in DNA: TGTGCCAGCAGTTTTGTTACAGATACGCAGTATTTT. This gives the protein CASSFVTDTQYF.

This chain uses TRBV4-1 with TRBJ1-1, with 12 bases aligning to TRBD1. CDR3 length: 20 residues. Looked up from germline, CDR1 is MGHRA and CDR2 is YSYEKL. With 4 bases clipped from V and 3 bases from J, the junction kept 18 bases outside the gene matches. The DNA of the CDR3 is TGCGCCAGCAGCCGAAGTCCACTCCGGGACAGGGGGCGCGTGGACACTGAAGCTTTCTTT. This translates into CASSRSPLRDRGRVDTEAFF.